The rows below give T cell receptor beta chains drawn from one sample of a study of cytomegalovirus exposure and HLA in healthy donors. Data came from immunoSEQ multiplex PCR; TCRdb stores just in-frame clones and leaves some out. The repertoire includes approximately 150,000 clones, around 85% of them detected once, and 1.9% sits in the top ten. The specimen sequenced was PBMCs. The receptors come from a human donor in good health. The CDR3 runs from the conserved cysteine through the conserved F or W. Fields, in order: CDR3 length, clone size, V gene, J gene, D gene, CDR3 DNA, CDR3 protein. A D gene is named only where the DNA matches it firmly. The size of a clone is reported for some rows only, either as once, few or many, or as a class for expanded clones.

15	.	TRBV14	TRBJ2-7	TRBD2	TGTGCCAGCAGCCCAGCGGGGGTTATAAACTACGAGCAGTACTTC	CASSPAGVINYEQYF
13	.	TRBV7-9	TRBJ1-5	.	TGTGCCAGCAGCTTAAGCTACAATCAGCCCCAGCATTTT	CASSLSYNQPQHF
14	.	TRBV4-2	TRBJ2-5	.	TGTGCCAGCAGCCAAGAGGTAGGGGGTGAGACCCAGTACTTC	CASSQEVGGETQYF
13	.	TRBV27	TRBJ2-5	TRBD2	TGTGCCAGCAGTTTCAGGGAGGGAGAGACCCAGTACTTC	CASSFREGETQYF
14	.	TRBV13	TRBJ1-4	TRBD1	TGTGCCAGCAGCTCCGACAGGGATAATGAAAAACTGTTTTTT	CASSSDRDNEKLFF
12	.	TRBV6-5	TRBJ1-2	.	TGTGCCAGCAGCCCAGGGGAGTATGGCTACACCTTC	CASSPGEYGYTF
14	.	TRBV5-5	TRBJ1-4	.	TGTGCCAGCAGCTTGGTACAGTATAATGAAAAACTGTTTTTT	CASSLVQYNEKLFF
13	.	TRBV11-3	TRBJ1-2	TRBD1	TGTGCCAGCAGCCACGGGACAGGGAGAGGCTACACCTTC	CASSHGTGRGYTF
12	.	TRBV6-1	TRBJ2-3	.	TGTGCCAGCAGTGACTACACAGATACGCAGTATTTT	CASSDYTDTQYF
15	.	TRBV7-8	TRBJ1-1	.	TGTGCCAGCAGCCCGGTGCAGGCAATATACACTGAAGCTTTCTTT	CASSPVQAIYTEAFF
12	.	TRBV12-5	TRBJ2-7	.	TGTGCTAGTGGTCCCAGGGTTTACGAGCAGTACTTC	CASGPRVYEQYF
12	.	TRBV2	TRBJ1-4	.	TGTGCCAGCAGCGACTCGGGTGAAAAACTGTTTTTT	CASSDSGEKLFF
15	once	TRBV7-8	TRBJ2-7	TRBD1	TGTGCCAGCAGCCCGGCCCCGGGACAGAACTACGAGCAGTACTTC	CASSPAPGQNYEQYF
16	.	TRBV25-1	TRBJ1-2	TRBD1	TGTGCCAGCAGTGCTCCCAGGACAGGAGAGTTAGGTGGCTACACCTTC	CASSAPRTGELGGYTF
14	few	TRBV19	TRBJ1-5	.	TGTGCCAGTAGTATCCAGGCAGGAAATCAGCCCCAGCATTTT	CASSIQAGNQPQHF
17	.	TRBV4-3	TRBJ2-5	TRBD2	TGCGCCAGCAGCCAAGATAGAGCGGGGGACGCGGGGGAGACCCAGTACTTC	CASSQDRAGDAGETQYF
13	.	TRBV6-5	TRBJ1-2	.	TGTGCCGCAACCCTCCCGGGAGGGCATGGCTACACCTTC	CAATLPGGHGYTF
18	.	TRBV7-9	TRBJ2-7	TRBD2	TGTGCCAGCAGCCTTAAGGGGGGTAGCGGGAGGACGACCTACGAGCAGTACTTC	CASSLKGGSGRTTYEQYF
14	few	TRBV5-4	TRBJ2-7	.	TGTGCCAGCAGCTCTAGTGTTTCTTCCTACGAGCAGTACTTC	CASSSSVSSYEQYF
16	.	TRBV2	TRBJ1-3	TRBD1	TGTGCCAGCAGTGGCGACAGGGGTTTTACTGGAAACACCATATATTTT	CASSGDRGFTGNTIYF
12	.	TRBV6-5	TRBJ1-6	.	TGTGCCAGCAGTTTGCGGAATTCACCCCTCCACTTT	CASSLRNSPLHF
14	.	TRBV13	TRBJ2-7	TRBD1	TGTGCCAGCAGCCCCCCGACAGGGAACTACGAGCAGTACTTC	CASSPPTGNYEQYF
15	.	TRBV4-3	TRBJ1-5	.	TGCGCCAGCAGCCAAGAGTTTTATAGCAATCAGCCCCAGCATTTT	CASSQEFYSNQPQHF
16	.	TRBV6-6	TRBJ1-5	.	TGTGCCAGCAGGCGAAAGGACACAGATAGCAATCAGCCCCAGCATTTT	CASRRKDTDSNQPQHF
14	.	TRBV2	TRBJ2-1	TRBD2	TGTGCCAGCAGTGAGAGCGGGGGGGCCGATGAGCAGTTCTTC	CASSESGGADEQFF
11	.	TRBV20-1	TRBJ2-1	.	TGCAGTATCCCGGGTCCGGTTGAGCAGTTCTTC	CSIPGPVEQFF
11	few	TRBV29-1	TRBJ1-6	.	TGCAGCTATCTTTATAATTCACCCCTCCACTTT	CSYLYNSPLHF
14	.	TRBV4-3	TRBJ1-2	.	TGCGCCAGCAGCCGTGACAAATTTAACTATGGCTACACCTTC	CASSRDKFNYGYTF
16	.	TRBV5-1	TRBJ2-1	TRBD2	TGCGCCAGCAGCCCGCGGACGGGGGGGGGTATAGTTGAGCAGTTCTTC	CASSPRTGGGIVEQFF
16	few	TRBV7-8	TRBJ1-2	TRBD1	TGTGCCAGCAGCTTAGCGTGGGGACAGGGGGTCTATGGCTACACCTTC	CASSLAWGQGVYGYTF
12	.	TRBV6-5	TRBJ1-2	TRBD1	TGTGCCAGCTGGACAGGGGGCTTCGGCTACACCTTC	CASWTGGFGYTF
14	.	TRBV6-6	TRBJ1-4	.	TGTGCCAGCCTCCGCGGCGGAGAGAATGAAAAACTGTTTTTT	CASLRGGENEKLFF
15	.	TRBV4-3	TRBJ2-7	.	TGCGCCAGCAGCCAAGATCCAGGGTTCTCCTACGAGCAGTACTTC	CASSQDPGFSYEQYF
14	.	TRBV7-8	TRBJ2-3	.	TGTGCCAGCAGCTTAGTCCCGTACGGAGATACGCAGTATTTT	CASSLVPYGDTQYF
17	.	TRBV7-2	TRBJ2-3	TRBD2	TGTGCCAGCAGCCCCTTTCTGACTAGCAGAGGTGCAGATACGCAGTATTTT	CASSPFLTSRGADTQYF
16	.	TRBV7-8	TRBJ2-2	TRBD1	TGTGCCAGCAGCTCTGACAGGGGGGGGTCCACCGGGGAGCTGTTTTTT	CASSSDRGGSTGELFF
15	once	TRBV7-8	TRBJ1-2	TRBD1	TGTGCCAGCAGCCTCCCTGGACAGGGGGCGCTTGGCTACACCTTC	CASSLPGQGALGYTF
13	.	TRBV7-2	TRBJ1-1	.	TGTGCCAGCAGCTTGGCAATGAACACTGAAGCTTTCTTT	CASSLAMNTEAFF
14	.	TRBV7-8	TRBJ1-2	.	TGTGCCAGCAGCTCCAGGGACATTTCGGGCGGCTACACCTTC	CASSSRDISGGYTF
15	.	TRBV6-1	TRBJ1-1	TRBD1	TGTGCCAGCAGGGGGGACAGGGGGCGCGGCACTGAAGCTTTCTTT	CASRGDRGRGTEAFF
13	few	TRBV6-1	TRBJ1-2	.	TGTGCCAGCAGCGAGGGGGTACCCTATGGCTACACCTTC	CASSEGVPYGYTF
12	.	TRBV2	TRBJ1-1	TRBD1	TGTGCCACTCTAACAGGGGGTTCTGAAGCTTTCTTT	CATLTGGSEAFF
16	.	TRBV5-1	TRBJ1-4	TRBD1	TGCGCCAGCAGAAAAGGGACAGTCGCCGTCGATGAAAAACTGTTTTTT	CASRKGTVAVDEKLFF
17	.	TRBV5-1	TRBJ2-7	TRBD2	TGCGCCAGCAGCTTGATGTCTAGCGGGGGGGCTTTCTACGAGCAGTACTTC	CASSLMSSGGAFYEQYF
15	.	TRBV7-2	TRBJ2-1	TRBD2	TGTGCCAGCAGCTTAGAATTAGCGGGGGCCCAAGAGCAGTTCTTC	CASSLELAGAQEQFF
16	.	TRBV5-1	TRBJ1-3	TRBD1	TGCGCCAGCAGCCCCACGGGACAGTTCTCTGGAAACACCATATATTTT	CASSPTGQFSGNTIYF
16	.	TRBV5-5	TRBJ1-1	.	TGTGCCAGCAGCTTGGACGCCCTAGGGGGGAACACTGAAGCTTTCTTT	CASSLDALGGNTEAFF
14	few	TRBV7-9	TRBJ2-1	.	TGTGCCAGCAGCTTAGTACGCAGGGGTAATGAGCAGTTCTTC	CASSLVRRGNEQFF
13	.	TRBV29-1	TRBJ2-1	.	TGCAGCGTTGTCGAAGCACCCTACAATGAGCAGTTCTTC	CSVVEAPYNEQFF
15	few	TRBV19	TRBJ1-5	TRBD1	TGTGCCAGTAGTATAAGACAGGGGGCTTATCAGCCCCAGCATTTT	CASSIRQGAYQPQHF
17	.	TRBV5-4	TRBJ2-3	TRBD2	TGTGCCAGCAGCTTTCCCGGTGGAGGACTAGCCCCGGATACGCAGTATTTT	CASSFPGGGLAPDTQYF
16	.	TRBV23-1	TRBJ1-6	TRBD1	TGCGCCAGCAGTCAAAAGGACAGGGGGCATAATTCACCCCTCCACTTT	CASSQKDRGHNSPLHF
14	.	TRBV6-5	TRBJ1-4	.	TGTGCCAGCAGTAACAAACAGGCGAATGAAAAACTGTTTTTT	CASSNKQANEKLFF
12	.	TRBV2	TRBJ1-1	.	TGTGCCAGCAGTCCAGGGAAGACTGAAGCTTTCTTT	CASSPGKTEAFF
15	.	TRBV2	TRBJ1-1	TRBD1	TGTGCCAGCAGTGAAATGGGACAGGGGAACACTGAAGCTTTCTTT	CASSEMGQGNTEAFF